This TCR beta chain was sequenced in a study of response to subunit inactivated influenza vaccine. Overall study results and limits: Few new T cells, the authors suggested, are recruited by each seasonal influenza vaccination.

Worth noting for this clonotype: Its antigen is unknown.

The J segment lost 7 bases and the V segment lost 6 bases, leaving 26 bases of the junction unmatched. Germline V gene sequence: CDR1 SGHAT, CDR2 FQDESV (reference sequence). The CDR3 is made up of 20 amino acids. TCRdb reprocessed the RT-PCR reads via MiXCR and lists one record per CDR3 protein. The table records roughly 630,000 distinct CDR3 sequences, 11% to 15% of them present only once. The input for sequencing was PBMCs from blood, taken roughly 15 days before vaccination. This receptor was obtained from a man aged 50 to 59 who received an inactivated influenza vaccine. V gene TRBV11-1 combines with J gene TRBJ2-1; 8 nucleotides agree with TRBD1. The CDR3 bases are TGTGCCAGCAGGTTATGGCCCCCACAGGGGGTGGTCCTCACCACGAATGAGCAGTTCTTC. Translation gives CASRLWPPQGVVLTTNEQFF.